This T cell receptor (beta chain) is drawn from a study of cytomegalovirus exposure and HLA in healthy donors. A multiplex PCR was run with 60 Vbeta primers and 13 Jbeta primers. Sequencing was performed with immunoSEQ multiplex PCR; in TCRdb, only in-frame clones are kept and a portion is missing. The repertoire holds 150,000 to 160,000 clones, with 74% as singletons. Trimming cost V 4 bases and J 3 bases; bases outside gene matches: 6. From germline, CDR1 is MNHEY and CDR2 SMNVEV (reference sequence). The CDR3 extends over 15 amino acids. The chain joins TRBV27 to TRBJ2-7, with 10 bases lining up with TRBD2. This sequence was found in a man in his thirties or forties in good health and CMV-seronegative. Sample: PBMCs. CDR3 bases: TGTGCCAGCAGTTCCCTAGCGGGGGCGGACTACGAGCAGTACTTC. Translating it yields CASSSLAGADYEQYF.